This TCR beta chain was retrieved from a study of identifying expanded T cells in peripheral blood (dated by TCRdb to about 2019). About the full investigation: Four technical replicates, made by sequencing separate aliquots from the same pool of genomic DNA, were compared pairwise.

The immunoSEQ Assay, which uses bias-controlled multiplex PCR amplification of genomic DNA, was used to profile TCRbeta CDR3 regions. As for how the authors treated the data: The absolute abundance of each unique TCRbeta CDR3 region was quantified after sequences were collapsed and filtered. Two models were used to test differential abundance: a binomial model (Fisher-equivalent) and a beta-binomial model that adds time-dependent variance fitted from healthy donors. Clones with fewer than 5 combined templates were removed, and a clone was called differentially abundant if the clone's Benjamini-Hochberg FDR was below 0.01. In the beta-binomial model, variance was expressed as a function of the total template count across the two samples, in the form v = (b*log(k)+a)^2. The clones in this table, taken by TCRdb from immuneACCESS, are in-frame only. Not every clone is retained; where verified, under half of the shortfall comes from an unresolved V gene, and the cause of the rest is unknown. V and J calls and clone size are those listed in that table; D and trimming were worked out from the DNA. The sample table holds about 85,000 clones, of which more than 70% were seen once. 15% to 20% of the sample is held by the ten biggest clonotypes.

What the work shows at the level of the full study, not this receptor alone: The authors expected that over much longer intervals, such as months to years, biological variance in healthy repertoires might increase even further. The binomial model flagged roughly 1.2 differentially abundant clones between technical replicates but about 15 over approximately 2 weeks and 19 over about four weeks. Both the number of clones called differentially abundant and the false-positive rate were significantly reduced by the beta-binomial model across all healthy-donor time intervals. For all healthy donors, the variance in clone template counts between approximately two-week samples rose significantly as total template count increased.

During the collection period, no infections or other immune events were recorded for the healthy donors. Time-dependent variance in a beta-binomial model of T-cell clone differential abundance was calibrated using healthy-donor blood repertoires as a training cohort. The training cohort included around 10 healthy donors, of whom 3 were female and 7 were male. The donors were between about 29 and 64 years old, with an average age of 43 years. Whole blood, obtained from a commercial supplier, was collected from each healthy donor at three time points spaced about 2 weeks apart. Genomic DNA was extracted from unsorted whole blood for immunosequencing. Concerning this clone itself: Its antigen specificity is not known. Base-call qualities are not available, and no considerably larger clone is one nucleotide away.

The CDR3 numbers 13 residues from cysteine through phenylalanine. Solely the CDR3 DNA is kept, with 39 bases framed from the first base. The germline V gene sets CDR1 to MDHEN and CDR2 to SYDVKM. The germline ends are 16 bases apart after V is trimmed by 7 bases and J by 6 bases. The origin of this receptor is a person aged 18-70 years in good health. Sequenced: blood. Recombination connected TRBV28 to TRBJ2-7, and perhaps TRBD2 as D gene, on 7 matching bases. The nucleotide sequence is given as TGTGCCAGCAAGGGGGGGGGCCAGGGCGAGCAGTACTTC. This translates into CASKGGGQGEQYF. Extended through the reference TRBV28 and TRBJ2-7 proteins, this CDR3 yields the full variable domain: DVKVTQSSRYLVKRTGEKVFLECVQDMDHENMFWYRQDPGLGLRLIYFSYDVKMKEKGDIPEGYSVSREKKERFSLILESASTNQTSMYLCASKGGGQGEQYFGPGTRLTVT.